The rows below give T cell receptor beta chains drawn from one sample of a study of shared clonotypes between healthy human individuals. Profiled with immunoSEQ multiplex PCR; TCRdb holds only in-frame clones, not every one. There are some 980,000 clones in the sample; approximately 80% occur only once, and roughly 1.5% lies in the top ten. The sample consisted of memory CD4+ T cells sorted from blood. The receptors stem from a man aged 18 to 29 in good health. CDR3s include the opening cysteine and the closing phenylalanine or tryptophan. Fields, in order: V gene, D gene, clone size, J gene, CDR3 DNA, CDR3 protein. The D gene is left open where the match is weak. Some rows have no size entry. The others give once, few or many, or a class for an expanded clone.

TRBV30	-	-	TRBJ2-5	TGTGCCTGGCTCAGGCAAGAGACCCAGTACTTC	CAWLRQETQYF
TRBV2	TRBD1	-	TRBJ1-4	TGTGCCAGCGTCCCGGGACAGCATAATGAAAAACTGTTTTTT	CASVPGQHNEKLFF
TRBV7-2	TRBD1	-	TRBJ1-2	TGTGCCAGCAGCTTAGCGGGACAGGGTATTTATGGCTACACCTTC	CASSLAGQGIYGYTF
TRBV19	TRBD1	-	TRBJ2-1	TGTGCCAGTAGTATGCAGGGGGAGAATGAGCAGTTCTTC	CASSMQGENEQFF
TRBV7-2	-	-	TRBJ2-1	TGTGCCAGCAGCTTAGGGGGCGGGGTCTCCTACAATGAGCAGTTCTTC	CASSLGGGVSYNEQFF
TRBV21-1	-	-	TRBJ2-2	TGTGCCAGCAGCCCGGGGACAGGGGCGTACCTGAACACCGGGGAGCTGTTTTTT	CASSPGTGAYLNTGELFF
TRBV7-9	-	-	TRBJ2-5	TGTGCCAGCAGGTTTCGGGCGGGACAAGAGACCCAGTACTTC	CASRFRAGQETQYF
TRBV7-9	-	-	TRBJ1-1	TGTGCCAGCAGCCCAGACACGAACACTGAAGCTTTCTTT	CASSPDTNTEAFF
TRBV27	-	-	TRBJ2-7	TGTGCCAGCAGTCCCACGTCGAGCTTCAAGAGTACCTACGAGCAGTACTTC	CASSPTSSFKSTYEQYF
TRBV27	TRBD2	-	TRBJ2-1	TGTGCCAGCAGTTCGGGACTAGCGGGGGGGCGGAATGAGCAGTTCTTC	CASSSGLAGGRNEQFF
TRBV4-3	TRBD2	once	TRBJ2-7	TGCGCCAGCAGCAGAGAGCTAGCGGGAGGAATCTACGAGCAGTACTTC	CASSRELAGGIYEQYF
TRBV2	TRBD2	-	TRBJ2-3	TGTGCCAGCAGAAAAGGACTAGCTAGCACAGATACGCAGTATTTT	CASRKGLASTDTQYF
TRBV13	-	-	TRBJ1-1	TGTGCCAGCACCTGGGGGAGGAACACTGAAGCTTTCTTT	CASTWGRNTEAFF
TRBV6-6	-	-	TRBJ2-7	TGTGCCAGCAACGGGACACCTCTTCCCCACGAGCAGTACTTC	CASNGTPLPHEQYF
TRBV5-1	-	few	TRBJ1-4	TGCGCCAGCAGTTCAAACAGTGCAACTAATGAAAAACTGTTTTTT	CASSSNSATNEKLFF
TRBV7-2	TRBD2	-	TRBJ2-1	TGTGCCAGCAGCTCGAGACTAGCGGGCATGGGGAGGGATGAGCAGTTCTTC	CASSSRLAGMGRDEQFF
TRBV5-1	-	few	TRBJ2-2	TGCGCCAGCAGTTTCGGTCCAGAACGGACCGGGGAGCTGTTTTTT	CASSFGPERTGELFF
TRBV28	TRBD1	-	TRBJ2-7	TGTGCCAGCAGTACCCCGGGACAGGGGTTATACGAGCAGTACTTC	CASSTPGQGLYEQYF
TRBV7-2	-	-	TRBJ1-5	TGTGCCAGCGGCGTGGGGGGGCTTCAGCCCCAGCATTTT	CASGVGGLQPQHF
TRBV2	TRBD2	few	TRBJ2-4	TGTGCCAGCAGGGCGGGACTAGCGGGTAAAAACATTCAGTACTTC	CASRAGLAGKNIQYF
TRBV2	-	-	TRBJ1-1	TGTGCCAGCAGTGATTGGAGGACTGAAGCTTTCTTT	CASSDWRTEAFF
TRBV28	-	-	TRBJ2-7	TGTGCCAGCAGTCCTGCGGACGGTTACGAGCAGTACTTC	CASSPADGYEQYF
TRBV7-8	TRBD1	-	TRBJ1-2	TGTGCCAGCAGCTTAGACAGGGGCTATGGCTACACCTTC	CASSLDRGYGYTF
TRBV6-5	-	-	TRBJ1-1	TGTGCCAGCAGTTACACAACGAACACTGAAGCTTTCTTT	CASSYTTNTEAFF
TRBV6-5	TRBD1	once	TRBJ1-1	TGTGCCAGCAGTCTACCTCCGGGACAGGGGACGACTTTCTTT	CASSLPPGQGTTFF
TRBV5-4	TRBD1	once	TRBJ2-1	TGTGCCAGCAGCTTGGCCCCGGGACAGGGGAACAATGAGCAGTTCTTC	CASSLAPGQGNNEQFF
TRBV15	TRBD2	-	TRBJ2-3	TGTGCCACCAGCACTCGGGGGGGGGCCCCGGATTTT	CATSTRGGAPDF
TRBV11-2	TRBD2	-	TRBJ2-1	TGTGCCAGCAGCCTCACTAGCGGGGGATACAATGAGCAGTTCTTC	CASSLTSGGYNEQFF
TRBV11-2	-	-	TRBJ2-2	TGTGCCAGCGTTCTCCCGTCGACCGGGGAGCTGTTTTTT	CASVLPSTGELFF
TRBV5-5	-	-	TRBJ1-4	TGTGCCAGCAGCTTGGGAGGGGCAACTAATGAAAAACTGTTTTTT	CASSLGGATNEKLFF
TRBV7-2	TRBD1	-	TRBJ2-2	TGTGCCAGCAGTCAGGACAGGGGAGCGTCCGGGGAGCTGTTTTTT	CASSQDRGASGELFF
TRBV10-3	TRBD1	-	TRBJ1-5	TGTGCCATCAGTGACCGACAGGGGATGAGCAATCAGCCCCAGCATTTT	CAISDRQGMSNQPQHF
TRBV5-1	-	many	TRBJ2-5	TGCGCCAGCAGCTTTAACCCCTTCTTAAAAGAGACCCAGTACTTC	CASSFNPFLKETQYF
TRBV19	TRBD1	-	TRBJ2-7	TGTGCCAGTAGCGCACCGGGACAGGGTATCTTCGAGCAGTACTTC	CASSAPGQGIFEQYF
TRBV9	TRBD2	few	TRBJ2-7	TGTGCCAGCAGCGTAACCGGGACTAGCTACGAGCAGTACTTC	CASSVTGTSYEQYF
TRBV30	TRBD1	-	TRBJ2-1	TGTGCCTGGATTGACAGGGATGAGCAGTTCTTC	CAWIDRDEQFF
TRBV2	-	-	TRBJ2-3	TGTGCCAGCAGTGCCCTCGGCACAGATACGCAGTATTTT	CASSALGTDTQYF
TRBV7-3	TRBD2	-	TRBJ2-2	TGTGCCAGCAGCTTAGCAGCGGGGAGTAACACCGGGGAGCTGTTTTTT	CASSLAAGSNTGELFF
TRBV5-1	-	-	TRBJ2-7	TGCGCCAGCAGCTTGGCCGGATCCACGACAGACGAGCAGTACTTC	CASSLAGSTTDEQYF
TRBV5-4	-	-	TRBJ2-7	TGTGCCAGCAGCTCACAGGGGGGGGCCTACGAGCAGTACTTC	CASSSQGGAYEQYF
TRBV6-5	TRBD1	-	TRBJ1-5	TGTGCCAGCAGCCCGGGACAGGGCGGCAATCAGCCCCAGCATTTT	CASSPGQGGNQPQHF
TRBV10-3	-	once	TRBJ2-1	TGTGCCACCTTAGGAGGCAGTTTTTACAATGAGCAGTTCTTC	CATLGGSFYNEQFF
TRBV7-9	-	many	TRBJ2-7	TGTGCCAGCAGCCTACAAGCCTACGAGCAGTACTTC	CASSLQAYEQYF
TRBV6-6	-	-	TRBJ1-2	TGTGCCAGCATAGAGACAGGAGGTCCCTATGGCTACACCTTC	CASIETGGPYGYTF
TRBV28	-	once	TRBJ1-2	TGTGCCAGCAGGTCGACCCCTAACTATGGCTACACCTTC	CASRSTPNYGYTF
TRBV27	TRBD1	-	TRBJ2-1	TGTGCCAGCAGTCCTTATGAGCCGGGACAGGGTGTCCGGTTCTTC	CASSPYEPGQGVRFF
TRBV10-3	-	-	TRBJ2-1	TGTGCCATCAGTCAGGGGTCCTACAATGAGCAGTTCTTC	CAISQGSYNEQFF
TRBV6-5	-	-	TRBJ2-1	TGTGCCAGCAGTTCCCCGGCCGCCGAGCAGTTCTTC	CASSSPAAEQFF
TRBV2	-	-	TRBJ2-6	TGTGCCAGCAGTTATGGCGGAGCCGACTCTGGGGCCAACGTCCTGACTTTC	CASSYGGADSGANVLTF
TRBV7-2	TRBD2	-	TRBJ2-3	TGTGCCAGCAGCAAACTAGCGGGAGTCACGGATACGCAGTATTTT	CASSKLAGVTDTQYF